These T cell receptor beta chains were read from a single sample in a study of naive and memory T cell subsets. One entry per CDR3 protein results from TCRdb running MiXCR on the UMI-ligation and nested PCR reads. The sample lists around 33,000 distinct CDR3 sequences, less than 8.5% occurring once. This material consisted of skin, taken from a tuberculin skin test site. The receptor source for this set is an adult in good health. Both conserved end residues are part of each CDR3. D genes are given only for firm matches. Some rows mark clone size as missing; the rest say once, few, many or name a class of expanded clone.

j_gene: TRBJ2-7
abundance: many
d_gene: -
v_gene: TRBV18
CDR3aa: CASSPQGSYEQYF
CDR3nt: TGTGCCAGCTCACCACAGGGCTCCTACGAGCAGTACTTC

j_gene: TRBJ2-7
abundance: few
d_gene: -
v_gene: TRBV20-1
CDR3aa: CSAADATCRYEQYF
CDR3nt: TGCAGTGCTGCCGACGCCACATGTCGATACGAGCAGTACTTC

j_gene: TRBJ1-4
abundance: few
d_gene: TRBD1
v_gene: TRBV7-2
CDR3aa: CASSPQMGQGGEKLFF
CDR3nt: TGTGCCAGCAGCCCTCAGATGGGACAGGGAGGTGAAAAACTGTTTTTT

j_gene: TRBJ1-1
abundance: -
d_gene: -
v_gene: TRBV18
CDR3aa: CASSSSQEYTEAFF
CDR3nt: TGTGCCAGCTCATCGTCACAGGAGTACACTGAAGCTTTCTTT

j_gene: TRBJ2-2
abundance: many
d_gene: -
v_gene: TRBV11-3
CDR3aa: CASSPWTDTNTGELFF
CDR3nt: TGTGCCAGCAGCCCCTGGACAGACACGAACACCGGGGAGCTGTTTTTT

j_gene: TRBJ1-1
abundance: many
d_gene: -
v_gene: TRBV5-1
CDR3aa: CASSFGHAGNTEAFF
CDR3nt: TGCGCCAGCAGCTTCGGCCACGCCGGGAACACTGAAGCTTTCTTT

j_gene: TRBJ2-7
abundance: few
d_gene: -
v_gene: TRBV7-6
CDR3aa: CASSFSTGSYEQYF
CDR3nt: TGTGCCAGCAGCTTCTCCACAGGATCCTACGAGCAGTACTTC

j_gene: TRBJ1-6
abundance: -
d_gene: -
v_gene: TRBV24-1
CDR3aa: CATSDSSPLHF
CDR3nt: TGTGCCACCAGTGACTCTTCACCCCTCCACTTT

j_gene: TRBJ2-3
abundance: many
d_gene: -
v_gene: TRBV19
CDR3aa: CASTDFGQRADTQYF
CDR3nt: TGTGCCAGTACTGACTTCGGACAGCGGGCAGATACGCAGTATTTT

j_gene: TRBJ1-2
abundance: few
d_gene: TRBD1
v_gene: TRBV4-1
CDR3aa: CASSRSGQGRYGDTF
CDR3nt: TGCGCCAGCAGCCGGTCTGGACAGGGGAGATATGGCGACACCTTC

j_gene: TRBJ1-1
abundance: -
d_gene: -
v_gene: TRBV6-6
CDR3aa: CASSYGTSNTEAFF
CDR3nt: TGTGCCAGCAGTTACGGGACATCGAACACTGAAGCTTTCTTT

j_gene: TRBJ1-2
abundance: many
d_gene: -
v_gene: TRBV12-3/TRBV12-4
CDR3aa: CASSSSTYYGYTF
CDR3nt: TGTGCCAGCAGTTCCAGCACGTACTATGGCTACACCTTC

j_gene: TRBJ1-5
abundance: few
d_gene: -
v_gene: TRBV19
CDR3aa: CASSIGFKAQHF
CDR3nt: TGTGCCAGTAGTATAGGGTTTAAGGCCCAGCATTTT

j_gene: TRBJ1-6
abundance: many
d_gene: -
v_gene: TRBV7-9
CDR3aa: CASSRGPKVVSPLHF
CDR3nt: TGTGCCAGCAGCAGAGGGCCGAAGGTCGTGTCACCCCTCCACTTT

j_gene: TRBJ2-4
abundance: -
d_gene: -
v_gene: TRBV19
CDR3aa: CASRPPGAAAKNIQYF
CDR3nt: TGTGCCAGTAGACCCCCAGGGGCAGCAGCCAAAAACATTCAGTACTTC

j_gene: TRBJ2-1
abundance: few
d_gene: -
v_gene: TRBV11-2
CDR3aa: CASSLVPGRDNEQFF
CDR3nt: TGTGCCAGCAGCTTAGTCCCTGGGCGGGACAATGAGCAGTTCTTC

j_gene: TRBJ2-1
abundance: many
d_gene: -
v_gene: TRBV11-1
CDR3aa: CASSFRHNEQFF
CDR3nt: TGTGCCAGCAGCTTTCGTCACAATGAGCAGTTCTTC

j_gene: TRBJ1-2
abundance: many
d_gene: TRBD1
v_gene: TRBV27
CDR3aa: CASRTQGANYGDTF
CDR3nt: TGTGCCAGCAGAACACAGGGGGCGAACTATGGCGACACCTTC

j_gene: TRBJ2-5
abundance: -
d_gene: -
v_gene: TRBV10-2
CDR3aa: CASSESAATGLETQYF
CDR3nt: TGCGCCAGCAGTGAGTCGGCGGCAACTGGGTTGGAGACCCAGTACTTC

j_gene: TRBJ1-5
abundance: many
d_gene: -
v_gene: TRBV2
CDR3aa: CASTWTENQPQHF
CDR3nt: TGTGCCAGCACCTGGACGGAAAATCAGCCCCAGCATTTT

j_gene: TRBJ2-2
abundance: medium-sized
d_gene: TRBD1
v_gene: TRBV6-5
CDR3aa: CASSKRQGMNTGELFF
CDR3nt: TGTGCCAGCAGTAAACGACAGGGAATGAACACCGGGGAGCTGTTTTTT

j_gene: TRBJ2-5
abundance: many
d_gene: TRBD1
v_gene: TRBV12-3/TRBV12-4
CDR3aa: CASTTSGGLLETQYF
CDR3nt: TGTGCCAGCACCACGTCAGGGGGCCTCCTGGAGACCCAGTACTTC

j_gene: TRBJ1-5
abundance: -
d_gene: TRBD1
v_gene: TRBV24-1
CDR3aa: CATRTRGGGGNQPQHF
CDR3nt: TGTGCCACCAGGACCAGGGGGGGCGGCGGCAATCAGCCCCAGCATTTT

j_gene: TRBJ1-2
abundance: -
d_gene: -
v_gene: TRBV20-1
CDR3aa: CSARGFSADYGDTF
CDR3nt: TGCAGTGCTAGAGGTTTCTCTGCGGACTATGGCGACACCTTC

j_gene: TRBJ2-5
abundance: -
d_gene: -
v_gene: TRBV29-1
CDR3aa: CSVRNPGTQYF
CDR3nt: TGCAGCGTCCGCAACCCGGGAACCCAGTACTTC

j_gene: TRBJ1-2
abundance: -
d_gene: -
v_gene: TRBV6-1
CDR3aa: CASQKGENYGYTF
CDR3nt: TGTGCCAGCCAGAAGGGTGAGAACTATGGCTACACCTTC

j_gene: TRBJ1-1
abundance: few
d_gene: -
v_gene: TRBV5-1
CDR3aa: CASSLEGPNTEAFF
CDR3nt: TGCGCCAGCAGCTTGGAAGGGCCGAACACTGAAGCTTTCTTT

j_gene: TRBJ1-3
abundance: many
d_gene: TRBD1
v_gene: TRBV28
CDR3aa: CAGTHYRGRKGNTIYF
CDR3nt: TGTGCCGGCACTCATTACAGGGGGCGGAAAGGAAACACCATATATTTT

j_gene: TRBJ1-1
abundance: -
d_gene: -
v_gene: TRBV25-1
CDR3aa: CASSDWGVQTEAFF
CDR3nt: TGTGCCAGCAGTGATTGGGGGGTACAGACTGAAGCTTTCTTT

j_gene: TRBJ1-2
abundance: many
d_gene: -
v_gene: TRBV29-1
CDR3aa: CSVVGGARDGGARDYGYTF
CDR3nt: TGCAGCGTTGTGGGGGGAGCCAGGGATGGAGGGGCGCGGGACTATGGCTACACCTTC

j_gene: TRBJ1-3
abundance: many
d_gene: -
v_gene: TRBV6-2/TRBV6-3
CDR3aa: CASKGHRSGNTIYF
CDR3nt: TGTGCCAGCAAAGGACACCGCTCTGGAAACACCATATATTTT

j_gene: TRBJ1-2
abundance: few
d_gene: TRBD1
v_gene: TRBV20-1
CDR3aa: CSARGRDRPSVGYGYTF
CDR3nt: TGCAGTGCTAGAGGCCGGGACAGGCCCTCCGTCGGCTATGGCTACACCTTC

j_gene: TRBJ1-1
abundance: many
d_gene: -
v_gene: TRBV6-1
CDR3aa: CASSERLNTEAFF
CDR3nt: TGTGCCAGCAGTGAGCGGTTGAACACTGAAGCTTTCTTT

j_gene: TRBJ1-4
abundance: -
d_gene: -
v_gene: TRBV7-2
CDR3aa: CASSLSGASGEKLFF
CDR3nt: TGTGCCAGCAGCTTAAGCGGTGCTTCGGGTGAAAAACTGTTTTTT

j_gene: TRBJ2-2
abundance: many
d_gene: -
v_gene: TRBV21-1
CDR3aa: CASSKDIPTGELFF
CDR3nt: TGTGCCAGCAGCAAGGACATCCCGACCGGGGAGCTGTTTTTT

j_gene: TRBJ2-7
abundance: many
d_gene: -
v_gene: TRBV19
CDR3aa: CASSTGRTFSYEQYF
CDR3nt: TGTGCCAGTAGTACCGGACGGACCTTTTCGTACGAGCAGTACTTC

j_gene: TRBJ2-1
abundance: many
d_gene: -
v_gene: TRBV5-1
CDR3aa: CASSLLSGEINEQFF
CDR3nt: TGCGCCAGCAGCTTGCTATCGGGCGAAATCAATGAGCAGTTCTTC

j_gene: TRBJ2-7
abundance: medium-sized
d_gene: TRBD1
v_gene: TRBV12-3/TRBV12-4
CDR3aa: CASSPGTVEQYF
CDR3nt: TGTGCCAGCAGCCCCGGGACAGTGGAGCAGTACTTC

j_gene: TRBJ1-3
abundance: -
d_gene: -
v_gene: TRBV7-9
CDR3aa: CASQVSGNTIYF
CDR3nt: TGTGCCAGTCAGGTCTCTGGAAACACCATATATTTT

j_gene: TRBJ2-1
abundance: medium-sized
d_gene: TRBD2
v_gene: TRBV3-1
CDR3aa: CASSRTGTRFDEQFF
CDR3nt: TGTGCCAGCAGCCGAACCGGGACTAGGTTCGATGAGCAGTTCTTC